The clone carrying this TCR beta chain was seen only once. The data stem from a study of cytomegalovirus exposure and HLA in healthy donors. Researchers ran the PCR with 60 Vbeta and 13 Jbeta primers. Sequencing was performed with immunoSEQ multiplex PCR; in TCRdb, only in-frame clones are kept and a portion is missing. The table includes more than 85,000 clones, 65% to 90% detected once. This CDR3 comprises 14 residues. CDR1 is KGHSH, CDR2 LQKENI, per germline. V lost 3 bases and J 3 bases, leaving 11 bases between the germline ends. Sequenced sample: PBMCs. This rearrangement joins TRBV18 to TRBJ1-2; D perhaps matches TRBD1 (5 bases). This TCR was sampled from a woman aged 30 to 39 in good health and CMV-seronegative. The CDR3 DNA reads TGTGCCAGCTCACCGTCCGGGGGAGACTATGGCTACACCTTC. It is translated as CASSPSGGDYGYTF.